The next 13 T cell receptor beta chains were all read from a single sample in a study of blood T cell repertoires in COVID-19. Produced via immunoSEQ multiplex PCR; TCRdb's table is partial and in-frame only. The table records approximately 470,000 clones, approximately 85% of them present only once. Material: peripheral blood. Receptors originate from a human donor in a cohort sampled during active COVID-19.

This chain links TRBV4-1 with TRBJ1-2, with TRBD1 matching over 8 bases. The CDR3 spans 17 residues. V shed 4 bases and J 4 bases; nucleotides not matched to a gene: 14. Germline assignment: CDR1 MGHRA and CDR2 YSYEKL. The CDR3 bases are TGCGCCAGCAGCCGCGACAGGGGAGACGCTCTAGGCTATGGCTACACCTTC. This encodes CASSRDRGDALGYGYTF.

The table lists this clone with a count of one. The chain links TRBV30 to TRBJ2-1; 7 bases map to TRBD1. V trimming: 2 bases; J trimming: 4 bases; junction bases outside the gene matches: 8. This CDR3 spans 15 amino acids. Germline CDR1 and CDR2: GTSNPN and SVGIG (reference sequence). The CDR3 protein is CAWSHNRGYYNEQFF. CDR3 nucleotide sequence: TGTGCCTGGAGTCACAACAGGGGCTATTACAATGAGCAGTTCTTC. Combining the CDR3 with reference TRBV30 and TRBJ2-1 gives the whole variable domain SQTIHQWPATLVQPVGSPLSLECTVEGTSNPNLYWYRQAAGRGLQLLFYSVGIGQISSEVPQNLSASRPQDRQFILSSKKLLLSDSGFYLCAWSHNRGYYNEQFFGPGTRLTVL.

Points on this clone: A junction end diverges from the germline sequence, so it may reflect a read error. The chain links TRBV5-1 to TRBJ2-1; maybe TRBD1 (5 bases). CDR1 and CDR2 from the germline V gene are SGHRS and YFSETQ. The CDR3 consists of 14 residues. CDR3: CASSLSDGGYNRIF. As DNA, the CDR3 is TGCGCCAGCAGCTTGTCAGACGGTGGCTACAACAGGATCTTC.

This chain joins TRBV11-2 and TRBJ1-1; TRBD1 is a possible D gene (5 bases). The CDR3 runs 14 residues. The ends were cut back, 3 bases at V and 4 bases at J, with 12 bases in the middle. Germline loops: CDR1 SGHAT, CDR2 FQNNGV. CDR3 sequence: CASSFTGQGTEAFF. In DNA form, the CDR3 reads TGTGCCAGCAGCTTTACAGGTCAAGGCACTGAAGCTTTCTTT. The full variable domain, rest sourced from reference TRBV11-2 and TRBJ1-1, is EAGVAQSPRYKIIEKRQSVAFWCNPISGHATLYWYQQILGQGPKLLIQFQNNGVVDDSQLPKDRFSAERLKGVDSTLKIQPAKLEDSAVYLCASSFTGQGTEAFFGQGTRLTVV.

The genes are TRBV24-1 and TRBJ2-1; D is perhaps TRBD2 (5 bases). This CDR3 is built from 19 residues. V was clipped by 5 bases and J by 0 bases, with 22 bases between them. Germline loops: CDR1 KGHDR, CDR2 SFDVKD. CDR3 sequence reads: CATSAALGDLRSSYNEQFF. CDR3 sequence (DNA): TGTGCCACCAGTGCCGCCCTCGGGGATTTGAGGAGCTCCTACAATGAGCAGTTCTTC.

This rearrangement joins TRBV9 to TRBJ2-3, with 7 bases fitting TRBD2. Germline lookup yields CDR1 SGDLS and CDR2 YYNGEE. V gave up 1 base and J gave up 4 bases; unmatched junction bases: 3. This CDR3 contains 14 residues. The CDR3 DNA reads TGTGCCAGCAGCGTACTAGCGGCCGCAGATACGCAGTATTTT. This translates into CASSVLAAADTQYF. Together with reference TRBV9 and TRBJ2-3, the CDR3 gives the full variable domain: DSGVTQTPKHLITATGQRVTLRCSPRSGDLSVYWYQQSLDQGLQFLIQYYNGEERAKGNILERFSAQQFPDLHSELNLSSLELGDSALYFCASSVLAAADTQYFGPGTRLTVL.

This chain links TRBV29-1 with TRBJ2-5; perhaps TRBD2 as D (5 bases). CDR1 is SQVTM, CDR2 ANQGSEA, per germline. The CDR3 has 15 amino acids. The V end was cut by 5 bases, the J end by 4 bases, with 20 bases between. CDR3 protein: CSVKSPGIGVETQYF. The CDR3 nucleotides read TGCAGCGTTAAATCACCGGGAATCGGGGTAGAGACCCAGTACTTC. The full variable domain, with the rest looked up from reference TRBV29-1 and TRBJ2-5, is SAVISQKPSRDICQRGTSLTIQCQVDSQVTMMFWYRQQPGQSLTLIATANQGSEATYESGFVIDKFPISRPNLTFSTLTVSNMSPEDSSIYLCSVKSPGIGVETQYFGPGTRLLVL.

This clone was counted at least ten times. The chain uses TRBV5-4 and TRBJ2-7, with TRBD1 matching 8 bases. CDR1 and CDR2 (germline): SGHNT, YYREEE (reference sequence). CDR3 length: 15 amino acids. J was trimmed by 0 bases and V by 4 bases; bases with no gene match: 6. The CDR3 is CASSVSTGGSYEQYF. In DNA, the CDR3 is TGTGCCAGCAGCGTTAGCACAGGGGGCTCCTACGAGCAGTACTTC. Supplemented by reference TRBV5-4 and TRBJ2-7, the full variable domain reads ETGVTQSPTHLIKTRGQQVTLRCSSQSGHNTVSWYQQALGQGPQFIFQYYREEENGRGNFPPRFSGLQFPNYSSELNVNALELDDSALYLCASSVSTGGSYEQYFGPGTRLTVT.

The V gene is TRBV19, the J gene TRBJ1-2, with 7 positions matching TRBD1. This CDR3 has 12 amino acids. Germline V gene data show CDR1 as LNHDA and CDR2 as SQIVND (reference sequence). V trimming: 9 bases; J trimming: 3 bases; junction bases outside the gene matches: 4. CDR3 sequence reads: CASKDRDYGYTF. In nucleotides, the CDR3 is TGTGCCAGCAAAGACAGGGACTATGGCTACACCTTC.

The chain uses TRBV7-3 and TRBJ2-1; 9 nucleotides align to TRBD2. The CDR3 is made up of 14 amino acids. Trimming at V came to 5 bases and at J to 4 bases, leaving 3 bases not matched to a gene. CDR1 is SGHTA, CDR2 FQGTGA, per germline. The DNA of the CDR3 is TGTGCCAGCAGCCCCACTAGCGGGTACAATGAGCAGTTCTTC. This translates into CASSPTSGYNEQFF.

V usage is TRBV20-1 and J usage is TRBJ2-7, with D uncertain. Germline V gives CDR1 DFQATT, CDR2 SNEGSKA (reference sequence). The ends were cut back, 3 bases at V and 1 base at J, with 7 bases in the middle. The CDR3 covers 12 residues. The CDR3 coding sequence is TGCAGTGCTAGTCATACATCCTACGAGCAGTACTTC. It yields the protein CSASHTSYEQYF.

J is TRBJ1-5 and V is TRBV30; TRBD1 matches 8 bases. Germline V gene data show CDR1 as GTSNPN and CDR2 as SVGIG (reference sequence). The V segment lost 3 bases and the J segment 5 bases; nucleotides outside the gene matches: 9. The CDR3 sequence is 15 residues long. The CDR3 region is CAWSPAGGFYQPQHF. The CDR3 region has the DNA TGTGCCTGGAGCCCAGCAGGGGGCTTCTATCAGCCCCAGCATTTT.

This chain links TRBV30 with TRBJ1-2; D may be TRBD1 (5 bases). V was clipped by 0 bases and J by 4 bases, with 9 bases between them. CDR1 is GTSNPN, CDR2 SVGIG, per germline (reference sequence). The CDR3 is made up of 13 amino acids. DNA for the CDR3: TGTGCCTGGAGTGTGGGGCGAAGCTATGGCTACACCTTC. Its protein product is CAWSVGRSYGYTF.